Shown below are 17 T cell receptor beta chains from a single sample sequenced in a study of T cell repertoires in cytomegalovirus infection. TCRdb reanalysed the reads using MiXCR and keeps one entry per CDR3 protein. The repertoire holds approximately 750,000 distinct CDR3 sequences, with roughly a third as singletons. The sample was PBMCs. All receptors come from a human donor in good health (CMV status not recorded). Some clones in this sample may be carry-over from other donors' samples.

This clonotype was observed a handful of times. The CDR3 DNA reads as TGTGCCAGCAGTGAGAGGGTGGGACGGCTCTCTGGGGCCAACGTCCTGACTTTC. Translation gives CASSERVGRLSGANVLTF. The V call is TRBV6-1, the J call TRBJ2-6; D is tentatively TRBD1 or TRBD2 (5 bases each). The CDR3 loop spans 18 amino acids. Germline V gene lookup returns CDR1 MNHNS and CDR2 SASEGT. Trimming shortened V by 3 bases and J by 0 bases, and 15 bases separated the two germline ends.

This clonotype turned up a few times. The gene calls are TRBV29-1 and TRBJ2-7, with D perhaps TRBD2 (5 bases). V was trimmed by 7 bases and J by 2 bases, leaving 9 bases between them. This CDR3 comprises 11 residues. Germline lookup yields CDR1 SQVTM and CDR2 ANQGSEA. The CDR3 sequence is CSADFAYEQYF. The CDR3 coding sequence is TGCAGCGCGGACTTTGCCTACGAGCAGTACTTC.

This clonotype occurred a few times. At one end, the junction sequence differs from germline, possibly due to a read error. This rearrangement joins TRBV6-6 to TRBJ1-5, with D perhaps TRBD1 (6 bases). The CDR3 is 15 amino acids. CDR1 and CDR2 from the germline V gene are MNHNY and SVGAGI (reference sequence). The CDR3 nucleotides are TGTGCCAACAGTGAGCCCGCAGGGGCGAATCAGCCCCAGCATTTT. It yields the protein CANSEPAGANQPQHF.

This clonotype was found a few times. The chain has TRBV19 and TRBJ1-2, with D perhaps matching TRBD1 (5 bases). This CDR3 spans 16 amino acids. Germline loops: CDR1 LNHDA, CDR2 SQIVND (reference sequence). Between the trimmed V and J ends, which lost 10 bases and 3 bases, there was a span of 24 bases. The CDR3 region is CATFPLGVSSYYGYTF. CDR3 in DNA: TGTGCCACATTCCCCCTGGGGGTTTCATCGTACTATGGCTACACCTTC.

This CDR3 is CTLREQITDTQYF. CDR3 bases: TGTACCTTAAGGGAACAGATCACAGATACGCAGTATTTT. The rearrangement uses TRBV7-3 and TRBJ2-3, with D uncertain. This CDR3 region has 13 residues. Germline-derived CDR1 and CDR2 are SGHTA and FQGTGA.

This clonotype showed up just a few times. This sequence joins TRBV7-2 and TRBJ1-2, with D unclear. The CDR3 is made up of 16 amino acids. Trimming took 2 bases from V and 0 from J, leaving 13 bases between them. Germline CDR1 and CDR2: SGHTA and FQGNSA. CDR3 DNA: TGTGCCAGCAGCTTAACAGCTGGCCTATCTAACTATGGCTACACCTTC. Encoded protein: CASSLTAGLSNYGYTF.

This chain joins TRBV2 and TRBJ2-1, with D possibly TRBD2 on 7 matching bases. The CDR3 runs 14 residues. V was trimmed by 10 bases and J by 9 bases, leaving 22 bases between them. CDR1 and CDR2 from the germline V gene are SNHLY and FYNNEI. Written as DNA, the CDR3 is TGTGCCAAGCGGGGATCCCAGGGGAGGCCTGAGCAGTTCTTC. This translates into CAKRGSQGRPEQFF.

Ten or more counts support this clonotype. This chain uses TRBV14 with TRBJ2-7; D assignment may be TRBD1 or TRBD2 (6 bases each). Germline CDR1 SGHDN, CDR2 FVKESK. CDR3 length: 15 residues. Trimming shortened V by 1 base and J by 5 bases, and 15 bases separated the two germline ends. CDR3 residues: CASSQVGRGLNEQYF. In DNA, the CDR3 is TGTGCCAGCAGCCAAGTCGGCAGGGGACTCAACGAGCAGTACTTC.

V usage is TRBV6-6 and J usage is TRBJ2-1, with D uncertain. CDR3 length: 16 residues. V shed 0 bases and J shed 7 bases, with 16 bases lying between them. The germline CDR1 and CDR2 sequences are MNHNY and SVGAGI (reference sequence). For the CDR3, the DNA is TGTGCCAGCAGTTACTCAAGGGTTTGGGGTTTTAATGAGCAGTTCTTC. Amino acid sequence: CASSYSRVWGFNEQFF.

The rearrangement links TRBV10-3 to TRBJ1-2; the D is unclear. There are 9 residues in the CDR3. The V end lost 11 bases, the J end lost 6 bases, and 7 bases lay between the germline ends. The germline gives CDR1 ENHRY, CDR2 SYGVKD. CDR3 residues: CAHGDGYTF. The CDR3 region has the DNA TGTGCCCACGGTGATGGCTACACCTTC.

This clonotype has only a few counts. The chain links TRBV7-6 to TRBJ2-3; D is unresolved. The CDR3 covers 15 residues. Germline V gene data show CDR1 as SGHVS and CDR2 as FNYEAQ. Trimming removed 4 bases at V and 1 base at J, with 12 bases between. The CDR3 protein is CASSSLAVGTDTQYF. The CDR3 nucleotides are TGTGCCAGCAGCTCCCTGGCGGTAGGCACAGATACGCAGTATTTT.

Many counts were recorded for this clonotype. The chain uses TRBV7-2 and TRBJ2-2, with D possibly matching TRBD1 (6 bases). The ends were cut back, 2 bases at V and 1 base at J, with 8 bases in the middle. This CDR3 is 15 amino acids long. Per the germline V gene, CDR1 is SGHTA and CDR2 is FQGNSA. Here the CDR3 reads CASSLTTGNTGELFF. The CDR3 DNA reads TGTGCCAGCAGCTTAACGACAGGGAACACCGGGGAGCTGTTTTTT.

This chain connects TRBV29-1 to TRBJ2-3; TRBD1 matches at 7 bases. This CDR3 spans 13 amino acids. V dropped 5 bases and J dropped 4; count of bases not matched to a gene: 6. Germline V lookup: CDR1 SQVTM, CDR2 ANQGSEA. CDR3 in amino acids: CSVQGTAADTQYF. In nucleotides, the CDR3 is TGCAGCGTTCAAGGGACAGCCGCAGATACGCAGTATTTT.

The CDR3 bases are TGTGCCAGCAGCTTAGATTTAGGGCAGGGCAACTTTAATGTCTACAATGAGCAGTTCTTC. Its protein product is CASSLDLGQGNFNVYNEQFF. The chain employs TRBV11-2 and TRBJ2-1; D possibly corresponds to TRBD1 (5 bases). This CDR3 contains 20 residues. The V end was cut by 0 bases, the J end by 3 bases, with 24 bases between. Germline V lookup: CDR1 SGHAT, CDR2 FQNNGV. Looking up the rest from reference TRBV11-2 and TRBJ2-1 gives the full variable domain: EAGVAQSPRYKIIEKRQSVAFWCNPISGHATLYWYQQILGQGPKLLIQFQNNGVVDDSQLPKDRFSAERLKGVDSTLKIQPAKLEDSAVYLCASSLDLGQGNFNVYNEQFFGPGTRLTVL.

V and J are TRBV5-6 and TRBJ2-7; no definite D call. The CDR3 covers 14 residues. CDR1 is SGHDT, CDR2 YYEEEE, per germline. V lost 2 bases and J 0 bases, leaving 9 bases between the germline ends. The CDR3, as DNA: TGTGCCAGCAGCTTACAGCGAGTCTCCTACGAGCAGTACTTC. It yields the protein CASSLQRVSYEQYF.

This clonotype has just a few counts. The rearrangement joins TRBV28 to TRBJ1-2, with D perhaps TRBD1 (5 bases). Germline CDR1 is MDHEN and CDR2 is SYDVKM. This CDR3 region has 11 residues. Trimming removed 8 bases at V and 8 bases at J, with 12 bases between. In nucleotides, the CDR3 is TGTGCCAGCGCGGGGACCCGGGGCTACACCTTC. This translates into CASAGTRGYTF.

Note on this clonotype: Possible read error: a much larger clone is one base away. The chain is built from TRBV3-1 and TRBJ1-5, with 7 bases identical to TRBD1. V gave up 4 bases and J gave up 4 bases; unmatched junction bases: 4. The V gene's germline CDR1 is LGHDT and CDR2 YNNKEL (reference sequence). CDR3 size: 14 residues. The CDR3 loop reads CASSLGQKNQPQHF. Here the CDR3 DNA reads TGTGCCAGCAGCCTGGGACAGAAGAATCAGCCCCAGCATTTT. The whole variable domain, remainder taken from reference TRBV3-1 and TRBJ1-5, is DTAVSQTPKYLVTQMGNDKSIKCEQNLGHDTMYWYKQDSKKFLKIMFSYNNKELIINETVPNRFSPKSPDKAHLNLHINSLELGDSAVYFCASSLGQKNQPQHFGDGTRLSIL.